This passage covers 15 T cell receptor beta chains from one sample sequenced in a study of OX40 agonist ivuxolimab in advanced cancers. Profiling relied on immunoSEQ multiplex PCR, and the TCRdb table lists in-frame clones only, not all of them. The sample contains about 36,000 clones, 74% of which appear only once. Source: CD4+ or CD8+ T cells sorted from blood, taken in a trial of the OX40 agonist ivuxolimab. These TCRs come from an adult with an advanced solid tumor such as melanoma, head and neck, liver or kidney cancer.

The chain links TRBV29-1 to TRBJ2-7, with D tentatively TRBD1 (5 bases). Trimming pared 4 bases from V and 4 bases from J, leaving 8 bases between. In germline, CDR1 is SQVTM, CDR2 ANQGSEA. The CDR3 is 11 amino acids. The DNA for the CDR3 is TGCAGCGTTGCGCAGGGTTACGAGCAGTACGTC. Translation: CSVAQGYEQYV.

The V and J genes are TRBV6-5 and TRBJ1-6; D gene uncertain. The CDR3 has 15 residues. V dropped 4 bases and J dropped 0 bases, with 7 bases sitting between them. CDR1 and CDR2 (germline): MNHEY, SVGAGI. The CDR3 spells CASSFGASYNSPLHF. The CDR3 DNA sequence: TGTGCCAGCAGTTTCGGAGCCTCCTATAATTCACCCCTCCACTTT.

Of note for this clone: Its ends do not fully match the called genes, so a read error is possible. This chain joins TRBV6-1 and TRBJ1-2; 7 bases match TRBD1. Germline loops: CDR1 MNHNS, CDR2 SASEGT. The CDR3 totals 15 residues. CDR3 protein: CASSEGQGPKYGYTF. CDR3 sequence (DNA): TGTGCCAGCAGTGAAGGACAGGGCCCTAAGTATGGCTACACCTTC.

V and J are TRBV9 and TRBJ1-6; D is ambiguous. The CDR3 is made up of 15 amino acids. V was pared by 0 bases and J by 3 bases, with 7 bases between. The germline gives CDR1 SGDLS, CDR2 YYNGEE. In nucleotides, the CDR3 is TGTGCCAGCAGCGTAGATTGGCGCTATAATTCACCCCTCCACTTT. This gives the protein CASSVDWRYNSPLHF.

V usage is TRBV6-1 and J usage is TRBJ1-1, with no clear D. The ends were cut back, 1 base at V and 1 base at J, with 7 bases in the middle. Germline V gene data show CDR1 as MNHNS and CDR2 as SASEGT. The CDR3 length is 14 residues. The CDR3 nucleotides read TGTGCCAGCAGTGAAGTGGTTGCGAACACTGAAGCTTTCTTT. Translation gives CASSEVVANTEAFF.

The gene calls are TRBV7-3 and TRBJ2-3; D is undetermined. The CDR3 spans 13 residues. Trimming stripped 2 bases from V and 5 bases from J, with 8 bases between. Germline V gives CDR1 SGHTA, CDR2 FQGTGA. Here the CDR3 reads CASSLLMQDTQYF. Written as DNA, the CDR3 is TGTGCCAGCAGCTTATTAATGCAAGATACGCAGTATTTT.

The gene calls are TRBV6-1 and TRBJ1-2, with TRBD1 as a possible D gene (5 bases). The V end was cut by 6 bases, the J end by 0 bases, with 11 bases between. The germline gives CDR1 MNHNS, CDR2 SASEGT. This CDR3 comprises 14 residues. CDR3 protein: CASSERGSNYGYTF. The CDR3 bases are TGTGCCAGCAGCGAGAGGGGTTCTAACTATGGCTACACCTTC.

The CDR3, as DNA: TGTGCCAGCAGCGTCCTGAGGACAGATAGCAATCAGCCCCAGCATTTT. Its translation is CASSVLRTDSNQPQHF. The chain couples TRBV5-6 to TRBJ1-5; TRBD1 might be the D (6 bases). Germline V gene lookup returns CDR1 SGHDT and CDR2 YYEEEE. V was pared by 4 bases and J by 0 bases, with 14 bases between. The CDR3 contains 16 residues. Supplemented by reference TRBV5-6 and TRBJ1-5, the full variable domain reads DAGVTQSPTHLIKTRGQQVTLRCSPKSGHDTVSWYQQALGQGPQFIFQYYEEEERQRGNFPDRFSGHQFPNYSSELNVNALLLGDSALYLCASSVLRTDSNQPQHFGDGTRLSIL.

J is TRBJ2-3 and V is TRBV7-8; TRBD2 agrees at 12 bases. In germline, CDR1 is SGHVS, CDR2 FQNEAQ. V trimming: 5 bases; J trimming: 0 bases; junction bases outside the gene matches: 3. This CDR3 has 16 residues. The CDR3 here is CASSPLAGGSTDTQYF. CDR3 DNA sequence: TGTGCCAGCAGCCCACTAGCGGGGGGTAGCACAGATACGCAGTATTTT.

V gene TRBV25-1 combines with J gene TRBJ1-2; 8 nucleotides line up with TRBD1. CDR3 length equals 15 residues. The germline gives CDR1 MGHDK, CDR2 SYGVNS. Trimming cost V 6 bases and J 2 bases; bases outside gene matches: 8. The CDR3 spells CASSLTGAGNYGYTF. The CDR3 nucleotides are TGTGCCAGCAGCCTGACAGGGGCCGGGAACTATGGCTACACCTTC.

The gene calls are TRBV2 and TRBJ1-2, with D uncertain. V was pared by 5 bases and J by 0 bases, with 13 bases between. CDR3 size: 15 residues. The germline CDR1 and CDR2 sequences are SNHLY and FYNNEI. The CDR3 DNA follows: TGTGCCAGCAGTTTAAGTACGCGGGCTAACTATGGCTACACCTTC. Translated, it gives CASSLSTRANYGYTF.

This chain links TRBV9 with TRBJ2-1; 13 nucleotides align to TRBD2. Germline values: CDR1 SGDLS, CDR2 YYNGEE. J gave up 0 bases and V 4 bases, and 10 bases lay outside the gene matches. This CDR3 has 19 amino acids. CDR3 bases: TGTGCCAGCAGCTTAATTGGACTAGCGGGGGTAAGCTCCTACAATGAGCAGTTCTTC. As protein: CASSLIGLAGVSSYNEQFF.

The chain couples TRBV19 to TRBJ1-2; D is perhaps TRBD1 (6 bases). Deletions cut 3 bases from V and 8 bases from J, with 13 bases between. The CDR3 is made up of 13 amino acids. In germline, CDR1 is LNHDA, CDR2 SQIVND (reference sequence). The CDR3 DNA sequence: TGTGCCAGTAGTATCAGGGGCCCTTACGGCTACACCTTC. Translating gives CASSIRGPYGYTF.

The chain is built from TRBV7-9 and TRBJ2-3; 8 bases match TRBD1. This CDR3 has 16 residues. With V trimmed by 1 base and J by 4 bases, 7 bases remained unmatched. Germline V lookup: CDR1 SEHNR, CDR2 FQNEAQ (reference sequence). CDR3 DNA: TGTGCCAGCAGCTTAGTTTTGACAGGGGCGGCAGATACGCAGTATTTT. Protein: CASSLVLTGAADTQYF.

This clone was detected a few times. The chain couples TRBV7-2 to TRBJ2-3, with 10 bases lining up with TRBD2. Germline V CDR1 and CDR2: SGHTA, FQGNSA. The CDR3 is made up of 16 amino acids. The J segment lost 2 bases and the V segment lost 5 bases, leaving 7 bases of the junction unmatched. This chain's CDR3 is CASSPRTSGLTDTQYF. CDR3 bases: TGTGCCAGCAGCCCGAGGACTAGCGGCCTCACAGATACGCAGTATTTT.